The 10 T cell receptor beta chains given below trace back to one sample, sequenced in a study of blood T cell repertoires in COVID-19. Libraries were prepared by immunoSEQ multiplex PCR; TCRdb keeps only in-frame clonotypes and omits some of them. The table includes 50,000 to 55,000 clones, 75% to 90% detected once. Sequencing input: peripheral blood. The receptors were sampled from a man between 60 and 75 years old with acute or convalescent COVID-19.

The chain couples TRBV7-6 to TRBJ1-3, with no clear D. Germline V gene lookup returns CDR1 SGHVS and CDR2 FNYEAQ. The CDR3 is 15 residues long. V lost 1 base, J lost 2 bases, and 9 bases lay in between. CDR3 DNA: TGTGCCAGCAGCTTAGGTAGCGGGGCTGGAAACACCATATATTTT. It yields the protein CASSLGSGAGNTIYF.

V usage is TRBV6-6 and J usage is TRBJ2-1, with TRBD2 identical over 13 bases. The CDR3 covers 17 residues. CDR1 and CDR2 from the germline V gene are MNHNY and SVGAGI (reference sequence). Trimming took 5 bases from V and 7 from J; bases not matched to a gene: 11. The CDR3 DNA is TGTGCCAGCAGTCCTCCCGGAGGGACTAGCGGGATTAATGAGCAGTTCTTC. Its translation: CASSPPGGTSGINEQFF.

The CDR3 DNA follows: TGTGCCAGCAGTACAGGGGACTTGGAGACCCAGTACTTC. This translates into CASSTGDLETQYF. The rearrangement links TRBV28 to TRBJ2-5; possible D gene TRBD1, 7 bases. The CDR3 sequence is 13 residues long. Germline V lookup: CDR1 MDHEN, CDR2 SYDVKM. The V end lost 5 bases, the J end lost 5 bases, and 12 bases lay between the germline ends.

This sequence joins TRBV19 and TRBJ2-3; 9 bases agree with TRBD2. The germline gives CDR1 LNHDA, CDR2 SQIVND (reference sequence). Losses at the gene ends were 3 bases for V and 1 base for J; bases not matched to a gene: 2. The CDR3 is made up of 15 amino acids. CDR3 bases: TGTGCCAGTAGTATGAGGACTAGCGGCACAGATACGCAGTATTTT. This gives the protein CASSMRTSGTDTQYF.

The CDR3 region is CASSRATSGRAPHNEQFF. CDR3 DNA: TGTGCCAGCAGCCGAGCGACTAGCGGGAGGGCCCCCCACAATGAGCAGTTCTTC. The rearrangement links TRBV28 to TRBJ2-1; 14 bases fit TRBD2. The V gene end was trimmed by 6 bases and the J gene end by 5 bases; junction bases not matched to a gene: 12. The CDR3 contains 18 residues. Germline values: CDR1 MDHEN, CDR2 SYDVKM.

The chain links TRBV9 to TRBJ1-2, with a weak D call TRBD1 (6 bases). Trimming removed 4 bases from V and 1 base from J, with 11 bases in between. The CDR3 runs 14 residues. The germline V gene encodes CDR1 SGDLS and CDR2 YYNGEE. The CDR3 sequence: CASSPPGHNYGYTF. The DNA for the CDR3 is TGTGCCAGCAGCCCTCCGGGACATAACTATGGCTACACCTTC.

This chain links TRBV28 with TRBJ1-4; 11 bases map to TRBD1. V lost 5 bases, J lost 8 bases, and 7 bases stayed unmatched. The CDR3 totals 15 residues. Germline V CDR1 and CDR2: MDHEN, SYDVKM. Here the CDR3 reads CASSTRDRGWEKLFF. CDR3 sequence (DNA): TGTGCCAGCAGTACGAGGGACAGGGGGTGGGAAAAACTGTTTTTT.

V is TRBV28 and J is TRBJ2-7; D perhaps matches TRBD2 (5 bases). Deletions cut 5 bases from V and 3 bases from J, with 17 bases between. Germline V gene lookup returns CDR1 MDHEN and CDR2 SYDVKM. The CDR3 is 15 residues long. The CDR3 here is CASSRRTHGSYEQYF. The CDR3 coding sequence is TGTGCCAGCAGTAGGAGGACCCACGGAAGCTACGAGCAGTACTTC.

J is TRBJ2-2 and V is TRBV5-1; D is ambiguous. Trimming removed 5 bases from V and 1 base from J, with 15 bases in between. Germline CDR1 SGHRS, CDR2 YFSETQ. This CDR3 spans 16 amino acids. The CDR3 DNA sequence: TGCGCCAGCAGGTCCCCGGGTTTGGGGAACACCGGGGAGCTGTTTTTT. Residues: CASRSPGLGNTGELFF.

J is TRBJ2-2 and V is TRBV4-1, with 9 positions matching TRBD1. V trimming: 2 bases; J trimming: 4 bases; junction bases outside the gene matches: 5. Germline CDR1 and CDR2: MGHRA and YSYEKL. This CDR3 spans 16 amino acids. The CDR3 coding sequence is TGCGCCAGCAGCCAACCCGACAGGGGGTCCACCGGGGAGCTGTTTTTT. It encodes CASSQPDRGSTGELFF.